The sequence of this TCR beta chain was determined in a study of patients and donors after allogeneic stem cell transplantation. Germline lookup yields CDR1 LGHNA and CDR2 YSLEER. The CDR3 length is 16 residues. The V and J ends lost 1 base and 2 bases respectively, with 12 bases between them. In its sample, this clonotype was seen a few times. MiXCR, applied by TCRdb to the RT-PCR reads, yields one record per CDR3 protein. The sample has under 200,000 distinct CDR3 sequences, approximately 30% seen once. The J gene is TRBJ1-5, the V gene TRBV4-3; D is possibly TRBD1 (6 bases). This receptor was identified in a human donor who was either an allogeneic HSCT recipient or a stem cell or donor lymphocyte infusion donor (not recorded which). It is not recorded whose cells these are; they may come from a transplant donor. The sample consisted of blood, either unsorted or a sorted T cell fraction (not recorded which). CDR3 in DNA: TGCGCCAGCAGCCAAGGAACAGGGCCGGGCAATCAGCCCCAGCATTTT. Translation: CASSQGTGPGNQPQHF.